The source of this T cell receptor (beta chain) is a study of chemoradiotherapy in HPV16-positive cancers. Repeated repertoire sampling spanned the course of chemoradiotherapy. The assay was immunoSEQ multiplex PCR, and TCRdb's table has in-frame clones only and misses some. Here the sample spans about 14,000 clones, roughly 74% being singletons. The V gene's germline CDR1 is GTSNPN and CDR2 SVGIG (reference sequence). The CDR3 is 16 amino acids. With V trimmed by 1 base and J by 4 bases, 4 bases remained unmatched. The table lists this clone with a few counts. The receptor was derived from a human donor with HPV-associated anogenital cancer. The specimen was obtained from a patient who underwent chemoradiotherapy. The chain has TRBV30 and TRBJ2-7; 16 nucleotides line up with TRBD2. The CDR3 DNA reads TGTGCCTGGAGTGATCCGGGACTAGCGGGAGGGTACGAGCAGTACTTC. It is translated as CAWSDPGLAGGYEQYF.